The rows below give T cell receptor beta chains drawn from one sample of a study of sequential checkpoint blockade in melanoma. The repertoire was sequenced with immunoSEQ multiplex PCR; TCRdb's copy has only in-frame clones and lacks some. This sample carries about 17,000 clones, 65% to 85% of them seen once, and the ten largest clones take approximately 12%. The sample in question was CD8+ T cells sorted from blood (inferred from file names), obtained from a patient given nivolumab and ipilimumab in sequence. These TCRs come from a human donor with melanoma. CDR3s leave out the opening cysteine and the closing phenylalanine or tryptophan. Fields, in order: J gene, D gene, V gene, CDR3 protein. A D gene is named only where the DNA matches it firmly.

TRBJ2-7	TRBD2	TRBV9	ASSSSPTSGGRYHDEQY
TRBJ2-1	TRBD2	TRBV11-3	AGSLGTSFHNEQF
TRBJ1-4	TRBD1	TRBV5-8	ASSLYGQDATNEKLF
TRBJ2-1	TRBD2	TRBV4-3	ASSQAGLAHNEQF
TRBJ2-1	-	TRBV6-5	ASSYSQSAYNEQF
TRBJ2-7	-	TRBV28	ASSPPGSKQY
TRBJ1-1	-	TRBV4-2	ASSLGGRDTEAF
TRBJ2-7	TRBD2	TRBV28	ASTPRASGSFSYEQY
TRBJ2-2	-	TRBV4-2	ASSPRAVNTGELF
TRBJ2-3	-	TRBV11-3	ASSLGYRAWGTDTQY
TRBJ1-4	-	TRBV6-7	ASSYYRVGEKLF
TRBJ2-7	-	TRBV7-2	ASSLDRSYEQY
TRBJ1-3	TRBD1	TRBV7-9	ASSYRGRAGNTIY
TRBJ1-2	-	TRBV4-3	ASSQDTDTGLGYT
TRBJ1-2	-	TRBV7-9	ASSLGGGYT
-	TRBD1	TRBV6-6	ASRGTGAPGEQY
TRBJ2-1	-	TRBV5-4	ASSFGGENEQF
TRBJ2-3	-	TRBV29-1	SVGSVAPDTQY
TRBJ2-7	TRBD2	TRBV29-1	SATSDSSYEQY
TRBJ2-7	-	TRBV4-3	ASSRRGGGGPYEQY
TRBJ2-6	TRBD1	TRBV13	ASSLGGGAGANVLT
TRBJ2-7	TRBD2	TRBV27	ASRLTSGPAYEQY
TRBJ2-1	-	TRBV10-3	AISERPEDNEQF
TRBJ2-7	-	TRBV4-1	ASSTIGGSYEQY